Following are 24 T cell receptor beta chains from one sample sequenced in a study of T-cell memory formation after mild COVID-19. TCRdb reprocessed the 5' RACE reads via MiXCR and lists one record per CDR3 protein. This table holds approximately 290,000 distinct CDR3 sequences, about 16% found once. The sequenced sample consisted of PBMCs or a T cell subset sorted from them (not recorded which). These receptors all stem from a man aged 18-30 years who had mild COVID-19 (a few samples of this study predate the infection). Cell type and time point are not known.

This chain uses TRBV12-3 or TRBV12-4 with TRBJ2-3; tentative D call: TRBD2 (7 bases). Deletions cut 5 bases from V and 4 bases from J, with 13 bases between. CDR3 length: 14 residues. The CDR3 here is CASSPWGGADTQYF. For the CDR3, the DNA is TGTGCCAGCAGTCCATGGGGGGGCGCAGATACGCAGTATTTT.

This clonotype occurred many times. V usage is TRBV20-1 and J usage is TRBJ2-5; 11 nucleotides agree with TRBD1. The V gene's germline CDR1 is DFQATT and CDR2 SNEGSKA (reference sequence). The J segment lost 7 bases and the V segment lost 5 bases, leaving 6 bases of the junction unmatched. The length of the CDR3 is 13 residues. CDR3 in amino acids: CSAPGQGAGTQYF. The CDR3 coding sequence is TGCAGTGCTCCTGGACAGGGGGCTGGGACCCAGTACTTC.

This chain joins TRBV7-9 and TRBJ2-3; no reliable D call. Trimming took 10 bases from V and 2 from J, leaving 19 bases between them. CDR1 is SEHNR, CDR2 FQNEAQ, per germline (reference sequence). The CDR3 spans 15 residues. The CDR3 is CATPSLARNTDTQYF. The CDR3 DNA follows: TGTGCCACCCCCTCGTTGGCTCGTAACACAGATACGCAGTATTTT.

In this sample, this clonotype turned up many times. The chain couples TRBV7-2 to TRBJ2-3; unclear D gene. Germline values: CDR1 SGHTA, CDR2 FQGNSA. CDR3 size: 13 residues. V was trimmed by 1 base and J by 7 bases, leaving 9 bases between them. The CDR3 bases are TGTGCCAGCAGCTTAGAAGCCGAAAATACGCAGTATTTT. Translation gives CASSLEAENTQYF.

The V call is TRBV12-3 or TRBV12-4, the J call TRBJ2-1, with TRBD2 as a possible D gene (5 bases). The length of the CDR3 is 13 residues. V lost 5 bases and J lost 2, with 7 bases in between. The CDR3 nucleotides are TGTGCCAGCAGTCCCGGGGCCTACAATGAGCAGTTCTTC. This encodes CASSPGAYNEQFF.

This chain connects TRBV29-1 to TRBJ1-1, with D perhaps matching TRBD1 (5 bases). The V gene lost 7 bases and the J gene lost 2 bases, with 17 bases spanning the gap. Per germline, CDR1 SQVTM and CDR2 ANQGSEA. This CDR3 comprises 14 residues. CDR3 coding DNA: TGCAGCGGCCAATGGGGCAGGCTAAACACTGAAGCTTTCTTT. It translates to CSGQWGRLNTEAFF.

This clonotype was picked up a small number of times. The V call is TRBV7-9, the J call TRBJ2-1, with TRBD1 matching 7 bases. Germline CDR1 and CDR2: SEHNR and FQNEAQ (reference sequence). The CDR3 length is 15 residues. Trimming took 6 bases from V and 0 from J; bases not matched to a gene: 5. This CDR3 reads CASRKDRSSYNEQFF. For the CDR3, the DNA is TGTGCCAGCAGAAAGGACAGGAGCTCCTACAATGAGCAGTTCTTC. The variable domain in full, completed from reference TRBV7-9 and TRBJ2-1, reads DTGVSQNPRHKITKRGQNVTFRCDPISEHNRLYWYRQTLGQGPEFLTYFQNEAQLEKSRLLSDRFSAERPKGSFSTLEIQRTEQGDSAMYLCASRKDRSSYNEQFFGPGTRLTVL.

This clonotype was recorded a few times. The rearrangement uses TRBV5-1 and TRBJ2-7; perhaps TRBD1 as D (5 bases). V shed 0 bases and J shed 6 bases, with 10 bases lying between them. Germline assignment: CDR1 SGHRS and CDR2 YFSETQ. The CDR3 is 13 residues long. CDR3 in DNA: TGCGCCAGCAGCTTGGCCCCTCAGGGCGAGCAGTACTTC. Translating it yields CASSLAPQGEQYF.

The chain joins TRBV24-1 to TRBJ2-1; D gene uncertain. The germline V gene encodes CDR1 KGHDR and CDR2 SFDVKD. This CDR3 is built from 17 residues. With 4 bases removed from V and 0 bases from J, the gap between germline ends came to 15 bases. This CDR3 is CATSESIDPSSYNEQFF. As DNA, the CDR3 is TGTGCCACCAGTGAGTCAATCGACCCGAGCTCCTACAATGAGCAGTTCTTC.

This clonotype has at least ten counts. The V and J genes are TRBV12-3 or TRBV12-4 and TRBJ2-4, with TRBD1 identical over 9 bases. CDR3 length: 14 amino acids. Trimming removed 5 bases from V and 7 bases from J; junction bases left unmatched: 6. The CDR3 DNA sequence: TGTGCCAGCAGTCTGCCACAGGGGGCTAACATTCAGTACTTC. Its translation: CASSLPQGANIQYF.

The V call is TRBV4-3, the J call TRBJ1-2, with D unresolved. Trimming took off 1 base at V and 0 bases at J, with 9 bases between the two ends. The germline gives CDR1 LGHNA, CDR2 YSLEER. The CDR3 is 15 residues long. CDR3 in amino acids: CASSQGPASNYGYTF. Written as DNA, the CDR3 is TGCGCCAGCAGCCAAGGACCAGCGTCTAACTATGGCTACACCTTC.

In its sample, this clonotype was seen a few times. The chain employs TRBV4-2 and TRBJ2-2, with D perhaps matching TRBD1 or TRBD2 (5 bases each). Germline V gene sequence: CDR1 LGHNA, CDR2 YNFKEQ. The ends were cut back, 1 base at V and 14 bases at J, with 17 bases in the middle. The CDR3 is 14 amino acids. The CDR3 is CASSQVRQGVGLFF. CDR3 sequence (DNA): TGTGCCAGCAGCCAAGTGCGTCAGGGAGTTGGACTGTTTTTT.

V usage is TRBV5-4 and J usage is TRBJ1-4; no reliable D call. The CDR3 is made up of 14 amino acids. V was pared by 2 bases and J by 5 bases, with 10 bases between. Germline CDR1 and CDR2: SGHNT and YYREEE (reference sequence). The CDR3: CASSFEGRNEKLFF. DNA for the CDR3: TGTGCCAGCAGCTTTGAGGGAAGGAATGAAAAACTGTTTTTT.

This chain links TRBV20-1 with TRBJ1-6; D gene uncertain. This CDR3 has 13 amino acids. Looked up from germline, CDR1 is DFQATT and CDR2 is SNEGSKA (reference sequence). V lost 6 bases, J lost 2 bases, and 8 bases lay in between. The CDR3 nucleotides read TGCAGTGCAGCCGGGGCCTATAATTCACCCCTCCACTTT. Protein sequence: CSAAGAYNSPLHF.

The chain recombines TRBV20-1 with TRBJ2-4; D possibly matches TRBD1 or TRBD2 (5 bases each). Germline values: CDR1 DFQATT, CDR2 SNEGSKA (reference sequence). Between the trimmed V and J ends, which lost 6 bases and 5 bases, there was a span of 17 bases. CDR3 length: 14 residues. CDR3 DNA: TGCAGTGCCAAGAGCGTGCAGGGAGAAAACATTCAGTACTTC. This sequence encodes CSAKSVQGENIQYF.

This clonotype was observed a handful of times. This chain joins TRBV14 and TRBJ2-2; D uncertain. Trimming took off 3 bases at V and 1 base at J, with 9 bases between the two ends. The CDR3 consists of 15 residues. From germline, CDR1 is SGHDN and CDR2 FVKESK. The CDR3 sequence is CASSQWTGNTGELFF. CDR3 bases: TGTGCCAGCAGCCAGTGGACGGGGAACACCGGGGAGCTGTTTTTT.

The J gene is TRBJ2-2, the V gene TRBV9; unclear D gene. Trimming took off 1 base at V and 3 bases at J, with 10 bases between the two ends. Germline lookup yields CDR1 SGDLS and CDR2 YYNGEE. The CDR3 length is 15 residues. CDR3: CASSVRASHTGELFF. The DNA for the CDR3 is TGTGCCAGCAGCGTAAGGGCAAGTCACACCGGGGAGCTGTTTTTT.

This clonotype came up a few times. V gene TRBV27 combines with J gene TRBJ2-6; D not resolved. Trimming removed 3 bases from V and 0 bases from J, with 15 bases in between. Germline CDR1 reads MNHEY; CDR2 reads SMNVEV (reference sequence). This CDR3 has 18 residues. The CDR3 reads CASSFGRKLYSGANVLTF. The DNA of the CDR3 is TGTGCCAGCAGTTTCGGACGGAAACTGTACTCTGGGGCCAACGTCCTGACTTTC.

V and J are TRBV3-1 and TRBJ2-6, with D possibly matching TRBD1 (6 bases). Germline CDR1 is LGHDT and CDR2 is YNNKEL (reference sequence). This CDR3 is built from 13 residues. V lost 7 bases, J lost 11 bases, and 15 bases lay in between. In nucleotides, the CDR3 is TGTGCCAGCAAACCCGACAGGTCAGACGTCCTGACTTTC. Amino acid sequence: CASKPDRSDVLTF.

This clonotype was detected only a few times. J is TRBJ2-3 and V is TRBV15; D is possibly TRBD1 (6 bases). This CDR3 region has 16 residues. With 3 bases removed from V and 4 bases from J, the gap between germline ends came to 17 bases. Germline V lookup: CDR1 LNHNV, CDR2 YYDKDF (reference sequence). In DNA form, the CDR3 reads TGTGCCACCAGCAGGGGGTTAGGACAGCTGGCAGATACGCAGTATTTT. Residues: CATSRGLGQLADTQYF.

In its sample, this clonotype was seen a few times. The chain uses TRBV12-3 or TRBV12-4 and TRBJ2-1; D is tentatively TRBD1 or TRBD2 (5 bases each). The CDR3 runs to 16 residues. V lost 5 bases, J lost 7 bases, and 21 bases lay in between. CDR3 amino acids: CASSPRDAPRGNEQFF. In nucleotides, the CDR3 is TGTGCCAGCAGTCCCCGGGACGCTCCCAGAGGGAATGAGCAGTTCTTC.

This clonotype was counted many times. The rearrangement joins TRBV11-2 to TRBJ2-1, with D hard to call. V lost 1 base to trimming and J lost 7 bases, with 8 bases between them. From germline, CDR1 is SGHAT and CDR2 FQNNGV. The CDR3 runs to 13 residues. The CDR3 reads CASSLVGGNEQFF. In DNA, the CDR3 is TGTGCCAGCAGCTTAGTTGGTGGGAATGAGCAGTTCTTC.

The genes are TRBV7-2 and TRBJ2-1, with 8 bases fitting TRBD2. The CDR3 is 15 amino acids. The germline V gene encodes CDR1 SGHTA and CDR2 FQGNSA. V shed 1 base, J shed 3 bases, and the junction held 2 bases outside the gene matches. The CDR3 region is CASSLGGGIYNEQFF. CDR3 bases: TGTGCCAGCAGCTTAGGCGGGGGGATCTACAATGAGCAGTTCTTC.

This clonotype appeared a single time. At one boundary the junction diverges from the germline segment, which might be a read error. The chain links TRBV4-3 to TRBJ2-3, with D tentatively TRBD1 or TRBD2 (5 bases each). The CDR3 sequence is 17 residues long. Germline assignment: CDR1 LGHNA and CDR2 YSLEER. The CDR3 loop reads CASRQGASGGSTDTQYF. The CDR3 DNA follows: TGCGCCAGCAGACAAGGGGCGAGTGGGGGAAGCACAGATACGCAGTATTTT.